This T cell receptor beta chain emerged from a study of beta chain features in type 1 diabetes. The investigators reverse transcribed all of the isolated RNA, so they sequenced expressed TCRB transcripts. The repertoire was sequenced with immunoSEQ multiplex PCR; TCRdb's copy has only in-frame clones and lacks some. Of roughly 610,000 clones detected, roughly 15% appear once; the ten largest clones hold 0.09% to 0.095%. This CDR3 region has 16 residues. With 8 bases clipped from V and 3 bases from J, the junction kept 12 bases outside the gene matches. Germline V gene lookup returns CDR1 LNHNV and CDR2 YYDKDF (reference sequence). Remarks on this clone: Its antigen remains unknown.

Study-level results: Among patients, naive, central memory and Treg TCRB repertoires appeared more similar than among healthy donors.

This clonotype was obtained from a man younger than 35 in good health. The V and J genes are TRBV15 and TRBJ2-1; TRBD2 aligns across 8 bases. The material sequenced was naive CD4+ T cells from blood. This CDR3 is CATYHTQRGNYNEQFF. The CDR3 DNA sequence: TGTGCCACCTATCACACCCAGCGGGGGAACTACAATGAGCAGTTCTTC.